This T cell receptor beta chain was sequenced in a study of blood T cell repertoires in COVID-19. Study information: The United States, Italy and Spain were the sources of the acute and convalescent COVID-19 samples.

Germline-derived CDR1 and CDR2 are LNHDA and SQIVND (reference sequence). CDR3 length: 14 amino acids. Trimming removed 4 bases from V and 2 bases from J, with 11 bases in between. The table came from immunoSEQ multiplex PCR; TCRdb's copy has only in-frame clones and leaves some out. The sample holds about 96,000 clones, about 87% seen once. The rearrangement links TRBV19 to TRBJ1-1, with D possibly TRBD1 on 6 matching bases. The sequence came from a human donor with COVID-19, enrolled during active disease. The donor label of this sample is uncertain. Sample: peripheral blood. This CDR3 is CASSTNRVNTEAFF. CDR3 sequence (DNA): TGTGCCAGTAGTACAAACAGGGTCAACACTGAAGCTTTCTTT. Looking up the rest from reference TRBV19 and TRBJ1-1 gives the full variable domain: DGGITQSPKYLFRKEGQNVTLSCEQNLNHDAMYWYRQDPGQGLRLIYYSQIVNDFQKGDIAEGYSVSREKKESFPLTVTSAQKNPTAFYLCASSTNRVNTEAFFGQGTRLTVV.